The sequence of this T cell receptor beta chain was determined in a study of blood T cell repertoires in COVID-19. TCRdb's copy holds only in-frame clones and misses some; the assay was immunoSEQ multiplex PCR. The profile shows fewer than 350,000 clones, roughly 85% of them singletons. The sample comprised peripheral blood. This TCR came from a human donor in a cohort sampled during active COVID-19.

In DNA, the CDR3 is TGTGCCATCAAAGGCAGGGATACTAGCACAGATACGCAGTATTTT. It codes for CAIKGRDTSTDTQYF. The chain has TRBV10-3 and TRBJ2-3; weak D call: TRBD1 (5 bases). Germline CDR1 reads ENHRY; CDR2 reads SYGVKD. The germline V and J ends were trimmed by 7 bases and 0 bases, with 14 bases remaining between them. The CDR3 extends over 15 amino acids.